Only a few counts were recorded for the clone carrying this T cell receptor beta chain. Its target is not known. The entry originates in a study of CD8 T cells in ankylosing spondylitis. TCR beta libraries were made by quantitative 5'-RACE with molecular barcodes. TCRdb re-analysed the 5' RACE reads in MiXCR, keeping a single row per CDR3 protein. The repertoire holds a few hundred thousand distinct CDR3 sequences, with more than 20% as singletons. After removal of 5 bases from V and 5 bases from J, the junction contained 11 bases not matched to a gene. Germline values: CDR1 SGHVS, CDR2 FNYEAQ. This CDR3 contains 15 residues. Study observations and caveats: Previously reported in reactive arthritis synovial fluid and blood were some of the motif variants. Blood from ankylosing spondylitis patients appeared to carry a characteristic eight-variant TCR beta motif.

Sequences were obtained from blood, either unsorted or a sorted T cell fraction (not recorded which). This receptor was identified in a male donor with ankylosing spondylitis. The chain is built from TRBV7-6 and TRBJ1-1; 7 bases map to TRBD1. The CDR3 spells CASSERTGRRTEAFF. CDR3 in DNA: TGTGCCAGCAGCGAAAGGACAGGTCGGAGGACTGAAGCTTTCTTT. Combining the CDR3 with reference TRBV7-6 and TRBJ1-1 gives the whole variable domain GAGVSQSPRYKVTKRGQDVALRCDPISGHVSLYWYRQALGQGPEFLTYFNYEAQQDKSGLPNDRFSAERPEGSISTLTIQRTEQRDSAMYRCASSERTGRRTEAFFGQGTRLTVV.